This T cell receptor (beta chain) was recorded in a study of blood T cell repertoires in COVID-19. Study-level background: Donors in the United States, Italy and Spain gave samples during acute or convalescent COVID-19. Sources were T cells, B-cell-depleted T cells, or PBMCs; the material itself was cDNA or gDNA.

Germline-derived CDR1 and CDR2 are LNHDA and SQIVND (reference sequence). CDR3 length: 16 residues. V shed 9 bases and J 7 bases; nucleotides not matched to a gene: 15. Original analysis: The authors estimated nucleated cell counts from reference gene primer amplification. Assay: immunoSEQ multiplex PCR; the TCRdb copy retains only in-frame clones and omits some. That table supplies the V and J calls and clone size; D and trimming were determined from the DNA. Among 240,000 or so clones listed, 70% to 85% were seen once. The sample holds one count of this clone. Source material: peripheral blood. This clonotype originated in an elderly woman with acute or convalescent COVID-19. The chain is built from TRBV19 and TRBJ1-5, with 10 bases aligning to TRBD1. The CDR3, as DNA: TGTGCCAGCCGGGACAGGGGTTTAGGGGTGTTCCAGCCCCAGCATTTT. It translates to CASRDRGLGVFQPQHF.